The next 31 T cell receptor beta chains were all read from a single sample in a study of cytomegalovirus exposure and HLA in healthy donors. Primers for the PCR totalled 60 Vbeta and 13 Jbeta. Assay: immunoSEQ multiplex PCR; the TCRdb copy retains only in-frame clones and omits some. The table shows roughly 160,000 clones, with around nine tenths occurring only once. Sequenced: PBMCs. These receptor sequences come from a woman aged 25 to 45 in good health and CMV-seronegative.

The chain joins TRBV6-1 to TRBJ2-3; 12 bases match TRBD2. CDR1 is MNHNS and CDR2 is SASEGT in the germline V gene. V was pared by 4 bases and J by 5 bases, with 4 bases of the junction left unmatched. This CDR3 contains 15 residues. The CDR3 sequence: CASSVLAGGLDTQYF. Written as DNA, the CDR3 is TGTGCCAGCAGTGTACTAGCGGGAGGATTAGATACGCAGTATTTT.

The rearrangement links TRBV2 to TRBJ2-5, with 8 bases fitting TRBD2. Unmatched junction bases numbered 10, after V lost 7 bases and J lost 6 bases. CDR1 SNHLY and CDR2 FYNNEI come from the germline V gene. The CDR3 is 14 amino acids. DNA for the CDR3: TGTGCCAGCAACGGGGGGGCCCCCCCGAAGACCCAGTACTTC. It specifies CASNGGAPPKTQYF.

The chain uses TRBV5-6 and TRBJ1-1, with 7 bases matching TRBD1. V was clipped by 4 bases and J by 3 bases; unmatched bases: 3. Germline V lookup: CDR1 SGHDT, CDR2 YYEEEE. This CDR3 is 13 amino acids long. In DNA form, the CDR3 reads TGTGCCAGCAGCGGCAGGGGGTACACTGAAGCTTTCTTT. This sequence encodes CASSGRGYTEAFF.

The rearrangement links TRBV6-5 to TRBJ2-7, with 7 bases fitting TRBD2. This CDR3 spans 16 amino acids. CDR1 is MNHEY, CDR2 SVGAGI, per germline. Germline trimming cut 2 bases from V and 1 base from J; bases unmatched to any gene: 8. CDR3 nucleotide sequence: TGTGCCAGCAGTTACGAACGGCGGGAGAGGTCCTACGAGCAGTACTTC. This codes for CASSYERRERSYEQYF.

This chain connects TRBV5-4 to TRBJ1-4; tentatively, D is TRBD1 (6 bases). Germline CDR1 SGHNT, CDR2 YYREEE (reference sequence). V lost 2 bases to trimming and J lost 7 bases, with 15 bases between them. The CDR3 consists of 15 residues. The chain's CDR3 is CASSLGGASVEKLFF. CDR3 coding DNA: TGTGCCAGCAGCTTAGGGGGGGCATCGGTTGAAAAACTGTTTTTT.

The V gene is TRBV5-6, the J gene TRBJ2-1; D unclear. V dropped 6 bases and J dropped 2 bases, with 9 bases sitting between them. The CDR3 loop spans 13 amino acids. Germline V gives CDR1 SGHDT, CDR2 YYEEEE. The CDR3 region has the DNA TGTGCCAGCAACCATGACACCTACAATGAGCAGTTCTTC. Translated: CASNHDTYNEQFF.

J is TRBJ2-7 and V is TRBV10-2, with 13 bases identical to TRBD2. Per germline, CDR1 WSHSY and CDR2 SAAADI. J lost 7 bases, V lost 6 bases, and 3 bases had no gene match. This CDR3 is built from 13 residues. CDR3 sequence: CASRAGLAGEQYF. CDR3 DNA: TGCGCCAGCAGGGCGGGACTAGCGGGAGAGCAGTACTTC.

The rearrangement uses TRBV7-9 and TRBJ1-5; D might be TRBD1 (6 bases). Germline V gene data show CDR1 as SEHNR and CDR2 as FQNEAQ (reference sequence). This CDR3 comprises 13 residues. The V gene lost 2 bases and the J gene lost 10 bases, with 12 bases spanning the gap. The CDR3 DNA sequence: TGTGCCAGCAGCTTAAAGGGGGAGACACCCCAGCATTTT. Protein: CASSLKGETPQHF.

The V and J genes are TRBV7-9 and TRBJ1-2; 9 positions match TRBD1. V gave up 5 bases and J gave up 4 bases; unmatched junction bases: 8. The CDR3 runs 15 residues. Germline lookup yields CDR1 SEHNR and CDR2 FQNEAQ (reference sequence). In DNA form, the CDR3 reads TGTGCCAGCAGCCCCGGGACAGGGAGTGGCTATGGCTACACCTTC. Encoded protein: CASSPGTGSGYGYTF.

The V call is TRBV28, the J call TRBJ2-1; maybe TRBD2 (5 bases). Germline CDR1 and CDR2: MDHEN and SYDVKM. Trimming stripped 1 base from V and 8 bases from J, with 15 bases between. This CDR3 has 15 residues. The CDR3 coding sequence is TGTGCCAGCAGTTTATACCTGAGTGGGAGTTATGAGCAGTTCTTC. Its translation is CASSLYLSGSYEQFF.

V gene TRBV5-1 combines with J gene TRBJ2-7; TRBD2 aligns across 8 bases. Germline V gene sequence: CDR1 SGHRS, CDR2 YFSETQ. Trimming at V came to 4 bases and at J to 6 bases, leaving 9 bases not matched to a gene. This CDR3 has 14 residues. In DNA, the CDR3 is TGCGCCAGCAGCCCCGAAGCGGGGGCACCCGAGCAGTACTTC. It is translated as CASSPEAGAPEQYF.

The V call is TRBV5-6, the J call TRBJ2-7; 7 nucleotides match TRBD2. Trimming removed 4 bases from V and 1 base from J; junction bases left unmatched: 5. The germline V gene has CDR1 SGHDT and CDR2 YYEEEE. CDR3 length equals 14 residues. The CDR3 sequence: CASSPSGGSYEQYF. CDR3 DNA: TGTGCCAGCAGCCCTTCGGGGGGATCCTACGAGCAGTACTTC.

This clone was counted a single time. The V call is TRBV15, the J call TRBJ1-2; possibly TRBD1 for D (6 bases). The V gene's germline CDR1 is LNHNV and CDR2 YYDKDF (reference sequence). CDR3 length: 12 residues. V lost 3 bases and J lost 4, with 6 bases in between. The CDR3 sequence is CATSRDSYGYTF. CDR3 DNA sequence: TGTGCCACCAGCAGGGACAGCTATGGCTACACCTTC.

The chain links TRBV14 to TRBJ2-5; perhaps TRBD1 as D (6 bases). The germline gives CDR1 SGHDN, CDR2 FVKESK. The CDR3 extends over 16 amino acids. V shed 2 bases and J shed 1 base, with 14 bases lying between them. The CDR3 sequence is CASSQQAGVVQETQYF. The CDR3 region has the DNA TGTGCCAGCAGCCAACAGGCAGGGGTAGTCCAAGAGACCCAGTACTTC.

This chain uses TRBV6-1 with TRBJ1-2; D may be TRBD1 (6 bases). Germline V gene sequence: CDR1 MNHNS, CDR2 SASEGT. This CDR3 spans 14 amino acids. The V end lost 6 bases, the J end lost 2 bases, and 13 bases lay between the germline ends. CDR3 nucleotides: TGTGCCAGCAGACCGGGACACAGGAACTATGGCTACACCTTC. Translation: CASRPGHRNYGYTF.

This clone appeared once. The chain recombines TRBV7-8 with TRBJ1-1; D ambiguous. V was cut by 1 base and J by 3 bases, with 9 bases left in between. The germline CDR1 and CDR2 sequences are SGHVS and FQNEAQ. The CDR3 is 14 residues long. CDR3 DNA: TGTGCCAGCAGCTTAGGAGGGATGTACACTGAAGCTTTCTTT. It specifies CASSLGGMYTEAFF.

This clone was seen only a few times. The V gene is TRBV6-1, the J gene TRBJ1-2; TRBD1 might be the D (5 bases). This CDR3 contains 15 residues. CDR1 MNHNS and CDR2 SASEGT come from the germline V gene. V lost 1 base and J lost 5, with 14 bases in between. Here the CDR3 reads CASSEGGPGWYGYTF. DNA of the CDR3: TGTGCCAGCAGTGAAGGGGGCCCCGGCTGGTATGGCTACACCTTC.

This clone was detected a few times. The V and J genes are TRBV10-3 and TRBJ1-2; no clear D. Per the germline V gene, CDR1 is ENHRY and CDR2 is SYGVKD. V dropped 2 bases and J dropped 4 bases, with 5 bases sitting between them. The CDR3 consists of 12 residues. The CDR3 nucleotides read TGTGCCATCAGTGAGGGGAGCTATGGCTACACCTTC. Protein: CAISEGSYGYTF.

This clone appeared once. V and J are TRBV19 and TRBJ2-1; D is perhaps TRBD1 (5 bases). The CDR3 runs 14 residues. Germline V gives CDR1 LNHDA, CDR2 SQIVND (reference sequence). Trimming removed 7 bases at V and 1 base at J, with 11 bases between. DNA for the CDR3: TGTGCCAGTAAGTCCCGACAGTCCTACAATGAGCAGTTCTTC. Translated, it gives CASKSRQSYNEQFF.

The V and J genes are TRBV4-3 and TRBJ2-2; D might be TRBD2 (7 bases). The germline V gene encodes CDR1 LGHNA and CDR2 YSLEER. V gave up 2 bases and J gave up 2 bases, with 12 bases separating them. This CDR3 has 16 residues. The CDR3 protein is CASSQWGGTNTGELFF. The CDR3 DNA is TGCGCCAGCAGCCAATGGGGGGGGACAAACACCGGGGAGCTGTTTTTT.

The rearrangement joins TRBV10-1 to TRBJ2-7; D is unresolved. Germline V gives CDR1 WNHNN, CDR2 SYGVQD (reference sequence). V dropped 5 bases and J dropped 1 base, with 12 bases sitting between them. This CDR3 region has 14 residues. The CDR3 nucleotides are TGCGCCAGCAGTCCACAGACGGCTTCCTACGAGCAGTACTTC. Its protein product is CASSPQTASYEQYF.

This clone was detected only once. The V and J genes are TRBV29-1 and TRBJ1-1, with D unclear. The CDR3 runs 11 residues. The V end lost 5 bases, the J end lost 5 bases, and 9 bases lay between the germline ends. Germline loops: CDR1 SQVTM, CDR2 ANQGSEA. In DNA form, the CDR3 reads TGCAGCGTTATAATTGTGACTGAAGCTTTCTTT. Encoded protein: CSVIIVTEAFF.

The chain joins TRBV5-5 to TRBJ1-5, with 9 nucleotides matching TRBD1. The CDR3 has 17 residues. Germline V gene lookup returns CDR1 SGHKS and CDR2 YYEKEE (reference sequence). V gave up 1 base and J gave up 1 base; unmatched junction bases: 6. Here the CDR3 DNA reads TGTGCCAGCAGCTTGCGGGGGACAGGGAGGAGCAATCAGCCCCAGCATTTT. It specifies CASSLRGTGRSNQPQHF.

This chain joins TRBV5-6 and TRBJ2-1; D may be TRBD2 (5 bases). Trimming stripped 4 bases from V and 12 bases from J, with 17 bases between. Germline V gene data show CDR1 as SGHDT and CDR2 as YYEEEE. CDR3 size: 13 residues. The CDR3 is CASSAILGSAQFF. The CDR3 nucleotides read TGTGCCAGCAGCGCCATACTAGGGTCTGCGCAGTTCTTC.

The CDR3 nucleotides are TGTGCCAGCAGCTTGGACAGGGAAGCTTTCAATGAGCAGTTCTTC. Protein sequence: CASSLDREAFNEQFF. This chain joins TRBV11-2 and TRBJ2-1, with TRBD1 matching over 8 bases. Germline CDR1 SGHAT, CDR2 FQNNGV. Trimming took 3 bases from V and 6 from J; bases not matched to a gene: 7. The CDR3 consists of 15 residues.

The chain couples TRBV5-6 to TRBJ1-1; no firm D call. This CDR3 spans 14 amino acids. CDR1 is SGHDT and CDR2 is YYEEEE in the germline V gene. V lost 4 bases and J lost 4, with 14 bases in between. The CDR3 region has the DNA TGTGCCAGCAGCCGGGAGGGAGTAGCCACTGAAGCTTTCTTT. This gives the protein CASSREGVATEAFF.

The chain has TRBV27 and TRBJ2-1, with 7 bases aligning to TRBD2. The CDR3 is 17 amino acids. The germline V gene has CDR1 MNHEY and CDR2 SMNVEV (reference sequence). V shed 3 bases and J 4 bases; nucleotides not matched to a gene: 12. DNA of the CDR3: TGTGCCAGCAGTTTGAGGACCGGGACTATTCGATACAATGAGCAGTTCTTC. Translating it yields CASSLRTGTIRYNEQFF.

This chain joins TRBV20-1 and TRBJ2-7; D is ambiguous. The V and J ends lost 6 bases and 4 bases respectively, with 7 bases between them. Germline V gene data show CDR1 as DFQATT and CDR2 as SNEGSKA (reference sequence). This CDR3 has 10 residues. The CDR3 is CSATHYEQYF. DNA of the CDR3: TGCAGTGCCACACATTACGAGCAGTACTTC.

In the case of this clone: One junction end does not reproduce the germline sequence, and a read error may be involved. The chain is built from TRBV29-1 and TRBJ1-4, with 7 bases identical to TRBD1. CDR1 and CDR2 from the germline V gene are SQVTM and ANQGSEA. The CDR3 is made up of 13 amino acids. The CDR3 DNA reads as TGCAGCGCCGAGACAGGGCCGGGTGGAAAACTGCTTTTT. Amino acid sequence: CSAETGPGGKLLF.

V and J are TRBV27 and TRBJ2-2, with D unclear. The CDR3 totals 13 residues. The germline gives CDR1 MNHEY, CDR2 SMNVEV (reference sequence). The ends were cut back, 3 bases at V and 1 base at J, with 3 bases in the middle. The CDR3 is CASSFQNTGELFF. CDR3 coding DNA: TGTGCCAGCAGTTTCCAGAACACCGGGGAGCTGTTTTTT.

The rearrangement links TRBV2 to TRBJ2-7; 10 positions agree with TRBD1. The germline V gene encodes CDR1 SNHLY and CDR2 FYNNEI. The CDR3 is made up of 15 amino acids. The ends lost 3 bases at V and 7 bases at J; junction bases unmatched: 9. CDR3 loop: CASSDGGQGLREQYF. The CDR3 DNA is TGTGCCAGCAGTGACGGGGGACAGGGGTTGCGGGAGCAGTACTTC.